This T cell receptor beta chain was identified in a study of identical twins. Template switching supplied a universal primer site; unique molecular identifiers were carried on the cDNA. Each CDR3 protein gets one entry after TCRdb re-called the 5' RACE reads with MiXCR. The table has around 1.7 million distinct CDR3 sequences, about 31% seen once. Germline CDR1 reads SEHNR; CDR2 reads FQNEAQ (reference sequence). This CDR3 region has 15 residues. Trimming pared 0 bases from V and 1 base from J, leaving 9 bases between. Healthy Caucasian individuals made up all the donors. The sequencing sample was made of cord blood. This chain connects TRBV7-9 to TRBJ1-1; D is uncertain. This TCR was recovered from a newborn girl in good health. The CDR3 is CASSLALSANTEAFF. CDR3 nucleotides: TGTGCCAGCAGCTTAGCGCTATCAGCGAACACTGAAGCTTTCTTT. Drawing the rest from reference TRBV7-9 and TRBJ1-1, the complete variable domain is DTGVSQNPRHKITKRGQNVTFRCDPISEHNRLYWYRQTLGQGPEFLTYFQNEAQLEKSRLLSDRFSAERPKGSFSTLEIQRTEQGDSAMYLCASSLALSANTEAFFGQGTRLTVV.